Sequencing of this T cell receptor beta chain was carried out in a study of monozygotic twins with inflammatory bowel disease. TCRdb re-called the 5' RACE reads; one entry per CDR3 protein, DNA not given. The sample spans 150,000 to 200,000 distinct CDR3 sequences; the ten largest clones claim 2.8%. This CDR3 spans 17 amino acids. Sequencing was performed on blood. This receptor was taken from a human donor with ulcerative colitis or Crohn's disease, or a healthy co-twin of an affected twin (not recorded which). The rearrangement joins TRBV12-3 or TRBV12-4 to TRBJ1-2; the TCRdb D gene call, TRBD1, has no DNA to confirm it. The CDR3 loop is CASTPFRADRSGYGYTF.